This entry describes one T cell receptor (beta chain). The antigen is not known. This sample is drawn from a study of T cell responses to AZD1222 COVID-19 vaccine. The CDR3 consists of 13 residues. Germline assignment: CDR1 MNHEY and CDR2 SVGAGI. V was cut by 7 bases and J by 7 bases, with 14 bases left in between. Findings of the study overall: The study found vaccine-associated CD4 TCRs spanning spike, dominant at 160-218 and 743-854. Nearly half of spike-specific TCRs reportedly go after variant regions that carry no mutations.

Profiling relied on immunoSEQ multiplex PCR, and the TCRdb table lists in-frame clones only, not all of them. The sample records 150,000 to 200,000 clones, roughly 92% being singletons. Sequenced here: peripheral blood, sampled on day 0 of AZD1222 vaccination. The V gene is TRBV6-5, the J gene TRBJ2-1; the D is unclear. The sequence was collected from an adult in good health. The CDR3 is CASTQGWGNEQFF. In DNA form, the CDR3 reads TGTGCCAGCACCCAAGGGTGGGGTAATGAGCAGTTCTTC.